This T cell receptor (beta chain) was found in a study of cytomegalovirus exposure and HLA in healthy donors. Whole-study findings and limits: A later analysis found common viral pathogens apparently linked to several of the most significant clusters. Later on, analysis showed that most CMV-associated TCR beta chains appeared to be HLA-restricted.

13 Jbeta primers and 60 Vbeta primers were used for the PCR. This table comes from immunoSEQ multiplex PCR, and its TCRdb copy is limited to in-frame clones, with some not included. The sample records 62,000 or so clones, about 87% being singletons. Of note for this clone: Its target is unknown.

Germline values: CDR1 MNHNS, CDR2 SASEGT. The CDR3 runs 16 residues. Deletions cut 0 bases from V and 3 bases from J, with 9 bases between. The clonotype originates from a man between 18 and 29 years old in good health and CMV-seronegative. The sequencing input was PBMCs. The chain is built from TRBV6-1 and TRBJ2-6; TRBD1 is a possible D gene (6 bases). CDR3 bases: TGTGCCAGCAGTGAAGCACGAGGGGGTGGGGCCAACGTCCTGACTTTC. Translating it yields CASSEARGGGANVLTF.